The TCR beta chain described here comes from a study of shared clonotypes between healthy human individuals. Naive CD8 cells, CD45RO-negative and positively selected for CCR7, excluded terminally differentiated effector memory CD45RA+ cells. CDR3 length: 14 residues. Germline CDR1 MDHEN, CDR2 SYDVKM. V was pared by 2 bases and J by 0 bases, with 2 bases between. The assay was run at deep level. Libraries were prepared by immunoSEQ multiplex PCR; TCRdb keeps only in-frame clonotypes and omits some of them. The sample records about 2 million clones, 85% to 95% being singletons. The chain employs TRBV28 and TRBJ2-6; no clear D gene. The sample taken for sequencing was naive CD8+ T cells sorted from blood. The source is a man aged 18 to 30 in good health. CDR3 DNA sequence: TGTGCCAGCAGTTTACTCTCTGGGGCCAACGTCCTGACTTTC. Protein sequence: CASSLLSGANVLTF.